This TCR beta chain was sequenced during a study of blood T cell repertoires in COVID-19. The germline V gene has CDR1 LGHNA and CDR2 YNFKEQ. Trimming took 4 bases from V and 0 from J, leaving 13 bases between them. The CDR3 runs to 15 residues. Using immunoSEQ multiplex PCR, the repertoire was profiled, and TCRdb retains in-frame clones only, with some absent. This sample has about 56,000 clones, with around 80% found just once. The rearrangement uses TRBV4-2 and TRBJ2-7, with D maybe TRBD2 (5 bases). This TCR came from a woman older than 75 with acute or convalescent COVID-19. Material: peripheral blood. CDR3 loop: CASSRELVPSYEQYF. The CDR3 DNA follows: TGTGCCAGCAGCCGAGAACTAGTCCCCTCCTACGAGCAGTACTTC.